These T cell receptor beta chains were read from a single sample in a study of blood T cell repertoires in COVID-19. This table comes from immunoSEQ multiplex PCR, and its TCRdb copy is limited to in-frame clones, with some not included. The table shows about 430,000 clones, with 70% to 90% occurring only once. Sequenced: PBMCs or T cells enriched from blood (not recorded which). The receptors stem from a woman aged 30 to 39 with acute COVID-19. Each CDR3 is given with its conserved first and last residue. Fields, in order: J gene, V gene, D gene, clone size, CDR3 DNA, CDR3 protein. D genes are given only for firm matches. Some rows have no size entry. The others give once, few or many, or a class for an expanded clone.

>TRBJ1-1|TRBV5-1|NA|NA
TGCGCCAGCAGCCCTTGGGGGGGAGATCGTGTGGGAGCTTTCTTT
CASSPWGGDRVGAFF
>TRBJ1-2|TRBV6-5|NA|once
TGTGCCAGCAGGTGGACTGGAGGTAACTATGGCTACACCTTC
CASRWTGGNYGYTF
>TRBJ1-4|TRBV7-9|NA|NA
TGTGCCAGCAGTTCCGAAACGGCAGGGGAAAATGAAAAACTGTTTTTT
CASSSETAGENEKLFF
>TRBJ2-2|TRBV5-1|TRBD2|NA
TGCGCCAGCAGCGCTGAGGCGGGGGGTTTCGGGGAGCTGTTTTTT
CASSAEAGGFGELFF
>TRBJ2-1|TRBV5-1|NA|NA
TGCGCCAGCAGCTTGGCACGGGATCCGAGGTACAATGAGCAGTTCTTC
CASSLARDPRYNEQFF
>TRBJ1-1|TRBV5-4|NA|NA
TGTGCCAGCAGCTCAGAGGCTATGAGTGAAGCTTTCTTT
CASSSEAMSEAFF
>TRBJ1-2|TRBV5-5|TRBD1|NA
TGTGCCAGCAGCTTGACGGACAGGGACCATGGCTACACCTTC
CASSLTDRDHGYTF
>TRBJ2-7|TRBV2|TRBD1|NA
TGTGCCAGGCAAATGGGACAGGGGCTCTCCGAGCAGTACTTC
CARQMGQGLSEQYF
>TRBJ2-3|TRBV7-9|NA|NA
TGTGCCAGCAGCCAGGGAGGGGGAGGTACAGATACGCAGTATTTT
CASSQGGGGTDTQYF
>TRBJ2-3|TRBV7-9|TRBD1|once
TGTGCCAGCAGCCCCCTCGGACAGGACACAGATACGCAGTATTTT
CASSPLGQDTDTQYF
>TRBJ2-3|TRBV12-3/TRBV12-4|NA|NA
TGTGCCAGCAGTGGGGCAAACACAGATACGCAGTATTTT
CASSGANTDTQYF